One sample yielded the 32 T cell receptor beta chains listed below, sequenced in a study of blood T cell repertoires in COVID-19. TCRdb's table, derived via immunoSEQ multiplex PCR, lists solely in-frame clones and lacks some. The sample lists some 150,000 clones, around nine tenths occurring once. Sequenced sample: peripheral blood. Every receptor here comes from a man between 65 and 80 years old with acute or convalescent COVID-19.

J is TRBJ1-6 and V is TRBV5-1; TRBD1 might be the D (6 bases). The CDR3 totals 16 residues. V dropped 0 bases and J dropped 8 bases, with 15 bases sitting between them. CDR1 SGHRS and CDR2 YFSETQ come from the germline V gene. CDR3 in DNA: TGCGCCAGCAGCTTGGTTGGCGGGGGCACGGATTCACCCCTCCACTTT. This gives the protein CASSLVGGGTDSPLHF.

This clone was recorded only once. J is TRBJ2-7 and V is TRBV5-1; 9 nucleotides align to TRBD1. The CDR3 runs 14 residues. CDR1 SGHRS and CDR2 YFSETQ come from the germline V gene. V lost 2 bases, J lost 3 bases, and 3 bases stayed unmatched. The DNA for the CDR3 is TGCGCCAGCAGCTTCCGGGACAGGGTCTACGAGCAGTACTTC. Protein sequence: CASSFRDRVYEQYF. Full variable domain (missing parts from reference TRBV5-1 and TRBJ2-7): KAGVTQTPRYLIKTRGQQVTLSCSPISGHRSVSWYQQTPGQGLQFLFEYFSETQRNKGNFPGRFSGRQFSNSRSEMNVSTLELGDSALYLCASSFRDRVYEQYFGPGTRLTVT.

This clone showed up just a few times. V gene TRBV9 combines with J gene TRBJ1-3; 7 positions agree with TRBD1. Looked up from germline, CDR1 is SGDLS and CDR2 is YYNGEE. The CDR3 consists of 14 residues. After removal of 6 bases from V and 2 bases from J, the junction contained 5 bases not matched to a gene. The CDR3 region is CASTTGAAGNTIYF. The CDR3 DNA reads TGTGCCAGCACCACAGGGGCGGCTGGAAACACCATATATTTT.

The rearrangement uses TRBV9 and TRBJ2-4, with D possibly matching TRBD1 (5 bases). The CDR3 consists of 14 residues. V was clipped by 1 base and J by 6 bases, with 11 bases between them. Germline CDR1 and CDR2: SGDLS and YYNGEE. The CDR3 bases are TGTGCCAGCAGCGTATGGGCTCAGGGAAACATTCAGTACTTC. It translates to CASSVWAQGNIQYF. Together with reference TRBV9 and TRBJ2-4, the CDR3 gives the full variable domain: DSGVTQTPKHLITATGQRVTLRCSPRSGDLSVYWYQQSLDQGLQFLIQYYNGEERAKGNILERFSAQQFPDLHSELNLSSLELGDSALYFCASSVWAQGNIQYFGAGTRLSVL.

DNA for the CDR3: TGTGCCAGCAGTGCCGACAGACTGAATGAGCAGTTCTTC. Translating it yields CASSADRLNEQFF. The gene calls are TRBV6-4 and TRBJ2-1; TRBD1 might be the D (5 bases). The CDR3 sequence is 13 residues long. The V gene's germline CDR1 is MRHNA and CDR2 SNTAGT. V dropped 4 bases and J dropped 7 bases, with 11 bases sitting between them.

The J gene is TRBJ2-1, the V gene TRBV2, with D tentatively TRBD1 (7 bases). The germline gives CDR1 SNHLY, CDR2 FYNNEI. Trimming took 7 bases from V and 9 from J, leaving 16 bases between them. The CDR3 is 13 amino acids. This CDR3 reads CASNRGRTGEQFF. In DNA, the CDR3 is TGTGCCAGCAATCGGGGGAGGACAGGTGAGCAGTTCTTC.

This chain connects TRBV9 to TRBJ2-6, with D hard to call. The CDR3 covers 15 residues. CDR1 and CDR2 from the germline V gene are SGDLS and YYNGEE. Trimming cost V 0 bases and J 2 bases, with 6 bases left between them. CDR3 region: CASSVVGAGANVLTF. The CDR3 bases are TGTGCCAGCAGCGTAGTCGGTGCTGGGGCCAACGTCCTGACTTTC.

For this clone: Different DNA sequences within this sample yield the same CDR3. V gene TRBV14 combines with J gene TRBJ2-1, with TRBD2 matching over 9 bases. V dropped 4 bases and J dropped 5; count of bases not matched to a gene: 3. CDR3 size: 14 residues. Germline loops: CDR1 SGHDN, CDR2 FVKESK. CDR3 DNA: TGTGCCAGCAGCCCGACTAGCGGTGACAATGAGCAGTTCTTC. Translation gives CASSPTSGDNEQFF.

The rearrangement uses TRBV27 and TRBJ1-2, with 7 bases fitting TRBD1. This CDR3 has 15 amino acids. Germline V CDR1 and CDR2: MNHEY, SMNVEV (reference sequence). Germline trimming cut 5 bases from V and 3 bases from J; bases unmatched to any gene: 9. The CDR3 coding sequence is TGTGCCAGCAGTGTTACAGGGGTGAGAGACTATGGCTACACCTTC. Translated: CASSVTGVRDYGYTF.

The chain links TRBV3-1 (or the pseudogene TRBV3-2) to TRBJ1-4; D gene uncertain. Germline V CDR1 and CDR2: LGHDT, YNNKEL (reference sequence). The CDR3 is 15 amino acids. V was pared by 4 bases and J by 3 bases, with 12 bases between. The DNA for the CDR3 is TGTGCCAGCAGCCTAAACGACGGGGCTAATGAAAAACTGTTTTTT. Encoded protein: CASSLNDGANEKLFF.

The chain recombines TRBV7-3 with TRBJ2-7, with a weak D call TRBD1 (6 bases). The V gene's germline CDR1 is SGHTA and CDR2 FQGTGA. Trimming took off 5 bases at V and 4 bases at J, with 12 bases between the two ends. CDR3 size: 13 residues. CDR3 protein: CASSKGGSYEQYF. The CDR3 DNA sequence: TGTGCCAGCAGCAAAGGGGGTTCTTACGAGCAGTACTTC.

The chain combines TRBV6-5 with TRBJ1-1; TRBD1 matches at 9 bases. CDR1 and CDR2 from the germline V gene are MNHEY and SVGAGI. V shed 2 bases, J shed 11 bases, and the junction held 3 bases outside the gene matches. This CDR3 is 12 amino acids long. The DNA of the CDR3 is TGTGCCAGCAGTTACGACAGGGGGAAGGCTTTCTTT. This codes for CASSYDRGKAFF.

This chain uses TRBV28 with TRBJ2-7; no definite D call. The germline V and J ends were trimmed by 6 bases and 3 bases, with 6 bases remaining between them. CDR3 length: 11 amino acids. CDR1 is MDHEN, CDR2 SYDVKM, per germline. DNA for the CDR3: TGTGCCAGCAGCCTTCGCTACGAGCAGTACTTC. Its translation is CASSLRYEQYF.

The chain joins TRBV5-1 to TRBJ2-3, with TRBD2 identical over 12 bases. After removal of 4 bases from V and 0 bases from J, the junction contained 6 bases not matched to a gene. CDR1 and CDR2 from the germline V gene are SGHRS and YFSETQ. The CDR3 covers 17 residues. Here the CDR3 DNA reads TGCGCCAGCAGCCGGCTAGCGGGAGGGTCAAGCACAGATACGCAGTATTTT. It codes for CASSRLAGGSSTDTQYF.

The CDR3 sequence: CAWSGLGQPTLGYYGYTF. In DNA form, the CDR3 reads TGTGCCTGGAGTGGGCTTGGACAGCCCACCCTGGGGTACTATGGCTACACCTTC. The rearrangement joins TRBV30 to TRBJ1-2, with a tentative D call TRBD1 (6 bases). Germline-derived CDR1 and CDR2 are GTSNPN and SVGIG (reference sequence). V lost 1 base and J 3 bases, leaving 24 bases between the germline ends. The CDR3 contains 18 residues.

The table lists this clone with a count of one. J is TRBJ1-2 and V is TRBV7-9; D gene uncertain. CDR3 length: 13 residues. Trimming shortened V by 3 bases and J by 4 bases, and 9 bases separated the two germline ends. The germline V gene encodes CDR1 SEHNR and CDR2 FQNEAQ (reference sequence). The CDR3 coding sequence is TGTGCCAGCAGCTTCAGTTCCAGCTATGGCTACACCTTC. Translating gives CASSFSSSYGYTF.

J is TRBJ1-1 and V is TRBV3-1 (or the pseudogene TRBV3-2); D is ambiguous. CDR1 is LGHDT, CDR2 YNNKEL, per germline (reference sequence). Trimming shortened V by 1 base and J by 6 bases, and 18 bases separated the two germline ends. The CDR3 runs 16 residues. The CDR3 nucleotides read TGTGCCAGCAGCCAAGCAGGCGGACGGGGAATGGCTGAAGCTTTCTTT. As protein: CASSQAGGRGMAEAFF.

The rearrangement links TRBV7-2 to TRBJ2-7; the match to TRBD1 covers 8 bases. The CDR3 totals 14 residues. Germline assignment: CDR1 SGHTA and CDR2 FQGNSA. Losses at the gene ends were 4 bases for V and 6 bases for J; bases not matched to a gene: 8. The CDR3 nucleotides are TGTGCCAGCAGCTCCCGGACAGGGATCGGCGAGCAGTACTTC. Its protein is CASSSRTGIGEQYF.

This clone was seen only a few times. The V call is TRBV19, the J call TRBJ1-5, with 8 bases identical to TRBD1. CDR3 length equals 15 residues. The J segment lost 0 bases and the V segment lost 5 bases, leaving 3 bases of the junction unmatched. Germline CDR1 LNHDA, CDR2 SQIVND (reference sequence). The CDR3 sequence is CASSRRGPSNQPQHF. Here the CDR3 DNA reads TGTGCCAGTAGTCGCAGGGGGCCTAGCAATCAGCCCCAGCATTTT.

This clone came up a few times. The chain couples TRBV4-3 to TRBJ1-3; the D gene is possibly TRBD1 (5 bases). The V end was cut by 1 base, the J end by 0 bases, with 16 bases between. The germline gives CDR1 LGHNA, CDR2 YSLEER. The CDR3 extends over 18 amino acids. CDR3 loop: CASSQAINRLSSGNTIYF. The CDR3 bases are TGCGCCAGCAGCCAAGCCATAAACAGGCTGAGCTCTGGAAACACCATATATTTT.

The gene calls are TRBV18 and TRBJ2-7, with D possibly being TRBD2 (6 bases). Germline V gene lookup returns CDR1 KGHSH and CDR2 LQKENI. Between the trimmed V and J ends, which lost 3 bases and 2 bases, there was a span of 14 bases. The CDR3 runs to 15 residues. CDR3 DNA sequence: TGTGCCAGCTCACCTGTCCGGGACTCTCCCTACGAGCAGTACTTC. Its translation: CASSPVRDSPYEQYF.

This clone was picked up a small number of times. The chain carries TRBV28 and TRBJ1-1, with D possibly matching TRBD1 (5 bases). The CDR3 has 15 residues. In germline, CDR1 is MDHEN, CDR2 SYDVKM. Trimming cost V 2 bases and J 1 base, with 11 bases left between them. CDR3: CASSLVQGGNTEAFF. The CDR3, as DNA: TGTGCCAGCAGTTTAGTGCAGGGCGGGAACACTGAAGCTTTCTTT.

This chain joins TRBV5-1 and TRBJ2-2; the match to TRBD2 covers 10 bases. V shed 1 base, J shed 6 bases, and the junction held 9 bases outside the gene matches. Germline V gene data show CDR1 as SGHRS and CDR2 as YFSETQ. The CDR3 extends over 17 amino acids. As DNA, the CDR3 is TGCGCCAGCAGCTTGCAAGCGGGAGGGCCGTTTGCCGGGGAGCTGTTTTTT. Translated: CASSLQAGGPFAGELFF.

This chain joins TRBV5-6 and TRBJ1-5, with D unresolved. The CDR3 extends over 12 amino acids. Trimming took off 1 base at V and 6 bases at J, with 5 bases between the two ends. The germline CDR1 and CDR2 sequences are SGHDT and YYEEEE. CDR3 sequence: CASSLYRQPQHF. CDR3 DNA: TGTGCCAGCAGCTTGTATCGTCAGCCCCAGCATTTT.

The CDR3 is CASSPGTGRDGYTF. In DNA form, the CDR3 reads TGTGCCAGCTCACCCGGGACAGGGAGAGATGGCTACACCTTC. The chain joins TRBV18 to TRBJ1-2, with 9 bases that match TRBD1. Germline V gene sequence: CDR1 KGHSH, CDR2 LQKENI. The junction had 5 bases not matched to a gene; V was cut back by 3 bases and J by 6 bases. There are 14 residues in the CDR3.

CDR3 sequence (DNA): TGTGCCAGCTCACCAACGAGACAGGGGTCGGGCGAGCAGTACTTC. It encodes CASSPTRQGSGEQYF. This chain links TRBV18 with TRBJ2-7; TRBD1 agrees at 8 bases. Germline CDR1 is KGHSH and CDR2 is LQKENI. There are 15 residues in the CDR3. V dropped 2 bases and J dropped 6; count of bases not matched to a gene: 9.

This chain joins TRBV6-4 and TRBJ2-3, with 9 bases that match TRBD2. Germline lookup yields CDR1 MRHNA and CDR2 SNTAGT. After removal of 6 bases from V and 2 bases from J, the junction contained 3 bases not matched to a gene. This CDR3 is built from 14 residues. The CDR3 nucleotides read TGTGCCAGCAGCTTAGCGGGAGACACAGATACGCAGTATTTT. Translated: CASSLAGDTDTQYF.

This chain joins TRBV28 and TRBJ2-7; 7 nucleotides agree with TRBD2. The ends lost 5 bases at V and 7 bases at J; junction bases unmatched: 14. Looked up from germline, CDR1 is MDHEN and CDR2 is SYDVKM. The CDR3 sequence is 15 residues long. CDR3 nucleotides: TGTGCCAGCAGTCGCGGCGGGGAGGGCCGGGGGGAGCAGTACTTC. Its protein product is CASSRGGEGRGEQYF.

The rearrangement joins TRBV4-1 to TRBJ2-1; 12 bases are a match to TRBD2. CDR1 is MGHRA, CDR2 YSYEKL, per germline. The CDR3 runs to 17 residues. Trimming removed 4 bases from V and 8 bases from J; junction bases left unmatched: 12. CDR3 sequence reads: CASSPTWASGRADEQFF. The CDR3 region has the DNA TGCGCCAGCAGCCCCACTTGGGCTAGCGGGAGGGCCGATGAGCAGTTCTTC.

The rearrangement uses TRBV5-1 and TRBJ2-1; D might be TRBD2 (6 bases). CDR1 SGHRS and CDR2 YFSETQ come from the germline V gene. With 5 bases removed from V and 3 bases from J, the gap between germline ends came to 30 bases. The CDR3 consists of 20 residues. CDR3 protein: CASRYTPGTGPFAGYNEQFF. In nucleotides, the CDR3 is TGCGCCAGCAGGTATACACCGGGGACTGGGCCCTTCGCGGGCTACAATGAGCAGTTCTTC.

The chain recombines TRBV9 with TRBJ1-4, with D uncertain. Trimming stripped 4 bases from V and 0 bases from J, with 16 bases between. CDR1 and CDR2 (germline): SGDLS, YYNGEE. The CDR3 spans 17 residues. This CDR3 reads CASSPRDGWATNEKLFF. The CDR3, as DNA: TGTGCCAGCAGCCCCCGTGACGGGTGGGCAACTAATGAAAAACTGTTTTTT.

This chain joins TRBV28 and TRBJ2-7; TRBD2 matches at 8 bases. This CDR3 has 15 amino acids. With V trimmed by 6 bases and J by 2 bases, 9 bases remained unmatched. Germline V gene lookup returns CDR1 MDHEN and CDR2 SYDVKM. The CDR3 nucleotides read TGTGCCAGCAGCCCGGGGGGGGCTACCACCTACGAGCAGTACTTC. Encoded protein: CASSPGGATTYEQYF.